A single TCR beta chain is shown here with its context. Original processing methods: Amplification of reference gene primers provided the estimated nucleated cell counts. Measured with immunoSEQ multiplex PCR; TCRdb has only the in-frame clones, and not every one. Clone size and the V and J calls come from that table; the DNA yielded D and trimming. Of around 200,000 clones detected, 75% to 90% appear once; the ten largest clones hold less than 1.5%. The data originate from a study of blood T cell repertoires in COVID-19. Study-wide context: The samples span acute and convalescent COVID-19 from the United States, Italy and Spain. PBMCs, B-cell-depleted T cells, or T cells provided the cDNA or gDNA that made up the material.

Losses at the gene ends were 4 bases for V and 0 bases for J; bases not matched to a gene: 4. Looked up from germline, CDR1 is MNHNS and CDR2 is SASEGT. The CDR3 is made up of 16 amino acids. Sequenced material: peripheral blood. V usage is TRBV6-1 and J usage is TRBJ2-1, with TRBD2 matching over 9 bases. The source is a man between 25 and 39 years old with acute or convalescent COVID-19. The CDR3 bases are TGTGCCAGCAGTGCGAGCGGGAGGCTCTCCTACAATGAGCAGTTCTTC. As protein: CASSASGRLSYNEQFF.